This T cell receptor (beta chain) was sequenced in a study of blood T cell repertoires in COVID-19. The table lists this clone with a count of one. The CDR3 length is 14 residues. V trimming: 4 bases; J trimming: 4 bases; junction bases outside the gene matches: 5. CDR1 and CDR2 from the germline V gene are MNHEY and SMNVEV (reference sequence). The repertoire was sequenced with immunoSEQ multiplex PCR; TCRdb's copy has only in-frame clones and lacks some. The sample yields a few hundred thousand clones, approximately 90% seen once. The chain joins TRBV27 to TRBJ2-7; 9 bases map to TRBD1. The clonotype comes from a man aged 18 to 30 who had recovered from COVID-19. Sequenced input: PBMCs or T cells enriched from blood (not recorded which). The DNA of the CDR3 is TGTGCCAGCAGTTCCACGACAGGGGGGTACGAGCAGTACTTC. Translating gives CASSSTTGGYEQYF.